In its sample, the clone carrying this TCR beta chain was seen a few times. Its cognate antigen is unknown. Specified time point: newly diagnosed GD, antithyroid drugs for less than 3 months. The TCR library used RNA extracted from PBMCs. These data originate in a study of regulatory T cells in long-lasting Graves disease. Study-level findings and limits: There was favoring of TRBV28, TRBJ1-2 and TRBJ2-5 in persistent disease. Newly diagnosed patients had higher TCR diversity than persistent Graves' patients did. Not thyroid tissue but only peripheral blood was studied.

Both iRepertoire HTBI primers and Arm-PCR of CDR3 regions were used to build the TCR beta libraries. TCRdb re-derived calls from the multiplex PCR reads in MiXCR, one entry per CDR3 protein. The sample holds just over 600,000 distinct CDR3 sequences, roughly 15% seen once. Germline assignment: CDR1 SGDLS and CDR2 YYNGEE. The V gene lost 4 bases and the J gene lost 6 bases, with 17 bases spanning the gap. The CDR3 length is 15 residues. This same sample was also part of a study on T cells in Graves' hyperthyroidism and ophthalmopathy. That paper notes: Most expanded thyroid clonotypes above 0.001 also appeared in blood.

Source: peripheral blood mononuclear cells (PBMCs), taken at new diagnosis, from a patient treated with antithyroid drugs. This chain links TRBV9 with TRBJ2-1; no definite D call. The TCR sequence derives from a woman aged 25 to 45 with Graves disease. The CDR3 nucleotides read TGTGCCAGCAGCCCTGACTCCCTTAGCCTCAATGAGCAGTTCTTC. Translating it yields CASSPDSLSLNEQFF.